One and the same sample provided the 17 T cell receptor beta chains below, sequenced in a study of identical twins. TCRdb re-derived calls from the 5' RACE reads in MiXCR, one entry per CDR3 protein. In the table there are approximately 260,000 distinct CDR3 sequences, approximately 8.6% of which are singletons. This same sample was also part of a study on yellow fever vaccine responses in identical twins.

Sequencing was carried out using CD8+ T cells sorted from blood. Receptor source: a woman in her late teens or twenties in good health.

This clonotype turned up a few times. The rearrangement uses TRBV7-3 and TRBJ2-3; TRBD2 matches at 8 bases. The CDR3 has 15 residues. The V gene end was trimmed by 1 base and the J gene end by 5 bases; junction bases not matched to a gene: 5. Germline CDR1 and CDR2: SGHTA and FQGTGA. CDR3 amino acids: CASSLIRGGRDTQYF. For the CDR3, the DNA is TGTGCCAGCAGCTTAATACGGGGGGGCCGAGATACGCAGTATTTT.

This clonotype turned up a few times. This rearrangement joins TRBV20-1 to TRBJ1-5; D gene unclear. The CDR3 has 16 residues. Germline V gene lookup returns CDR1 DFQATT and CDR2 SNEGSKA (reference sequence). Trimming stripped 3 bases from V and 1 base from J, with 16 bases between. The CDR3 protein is CSARSLGSHSNQPQHF. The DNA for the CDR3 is TGCAGTGCTAGGAGTTTGGGATCCCACAGCAATCAGCCCCAGCATTTT.

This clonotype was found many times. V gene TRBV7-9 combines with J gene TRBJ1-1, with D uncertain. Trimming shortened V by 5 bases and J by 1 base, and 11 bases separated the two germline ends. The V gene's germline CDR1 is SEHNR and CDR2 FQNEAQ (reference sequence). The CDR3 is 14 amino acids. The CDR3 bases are TGTGCCAGCAGCACAAATATAGAGAACACTGAAGCTTTCTTT. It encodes CASSTNIENTEAFF.

CDR3 nucleotide sequence: TGTGCCAGGGGAGCGGCAGGACGCACAGATACGCAGTATTTT. This gives the protein CARGAAGRTDTQYF. V is TRBV2 and J is TRBJ2-3, with D possibly TRBD2 on 5 matching bases. V shed 9 bases and J shed 1 base, with 14 bases lying between them. Germline loops: CDR1 SNHLY, CDR2 FYNNEI. This CDR3 region has 14 residues.

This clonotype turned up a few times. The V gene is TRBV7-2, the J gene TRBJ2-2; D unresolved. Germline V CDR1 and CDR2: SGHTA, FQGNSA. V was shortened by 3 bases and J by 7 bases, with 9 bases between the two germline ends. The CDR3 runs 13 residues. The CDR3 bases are TGTGCCAGCAGCTTCTGGGTTGACGGGGAGCTGTTTTTT. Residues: CASSFWVDGELFF.

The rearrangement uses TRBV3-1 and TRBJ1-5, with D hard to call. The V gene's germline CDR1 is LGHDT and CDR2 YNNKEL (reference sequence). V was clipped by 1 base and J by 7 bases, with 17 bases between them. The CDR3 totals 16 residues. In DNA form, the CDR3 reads TGTGCCAGCAGCCAAGTCTACAGCCAGTATGTCCAGCCCCAGCATTTT. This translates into CASSQVYSQYVQPQHF.

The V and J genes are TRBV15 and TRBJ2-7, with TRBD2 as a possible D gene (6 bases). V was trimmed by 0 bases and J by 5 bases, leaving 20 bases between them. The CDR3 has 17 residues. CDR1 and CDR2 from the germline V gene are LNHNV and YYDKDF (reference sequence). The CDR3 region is CATSRDLSLGGSHEQYF. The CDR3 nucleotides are TGTGCCACCAGCAGAGATCTGTCTCTCGGGGGTAGCCACGAGCAGTACTTC.

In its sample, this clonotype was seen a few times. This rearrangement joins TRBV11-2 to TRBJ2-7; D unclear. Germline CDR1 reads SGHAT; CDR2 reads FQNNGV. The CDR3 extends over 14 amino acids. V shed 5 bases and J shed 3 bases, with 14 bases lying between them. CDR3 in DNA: TGTGCCAGCAGCCAAGAGGTCAGTTTCTACGAGCAGTACTTC. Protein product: CASSQEVSFYEQYF.

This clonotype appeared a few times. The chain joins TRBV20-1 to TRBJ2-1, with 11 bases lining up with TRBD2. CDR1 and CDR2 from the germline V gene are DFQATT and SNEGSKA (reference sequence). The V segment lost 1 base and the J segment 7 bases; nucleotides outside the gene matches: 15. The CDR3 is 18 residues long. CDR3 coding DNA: TGCAGTGCTAGAGTGGTTAGCGGGGGGGCCAAAATCTCGAATGAGCAGTTCTTC. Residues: CSARVVSGGAKISNEQFF.

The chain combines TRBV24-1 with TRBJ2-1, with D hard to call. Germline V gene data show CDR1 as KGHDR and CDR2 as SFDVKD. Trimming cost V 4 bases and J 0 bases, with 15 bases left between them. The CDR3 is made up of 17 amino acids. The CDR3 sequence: CATSDPRVPSSYNEQFF. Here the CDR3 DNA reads TGTGCCACCAGTGACCCTAGGGTACCCAGCTCCTACAATGAGCAGTTCTTC.

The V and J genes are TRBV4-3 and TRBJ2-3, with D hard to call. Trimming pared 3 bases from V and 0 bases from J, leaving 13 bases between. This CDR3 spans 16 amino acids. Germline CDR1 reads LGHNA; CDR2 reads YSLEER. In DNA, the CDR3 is TGCGCCAGCAGCCAGTTCCCCTCGGCGAGCACAGATACGCAGTATTTT. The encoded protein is CASSQFPSASTDTQYF.

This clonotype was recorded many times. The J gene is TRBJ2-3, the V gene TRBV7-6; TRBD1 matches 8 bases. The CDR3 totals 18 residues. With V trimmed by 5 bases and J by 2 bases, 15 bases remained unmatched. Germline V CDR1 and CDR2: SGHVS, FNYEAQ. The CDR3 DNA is TGTGCCAGCAGCGACAGAATAGCCGGACAGGGCCCCACAGATACGCAGTATTTT. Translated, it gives CASSDRIAGQGPTDTQYF.

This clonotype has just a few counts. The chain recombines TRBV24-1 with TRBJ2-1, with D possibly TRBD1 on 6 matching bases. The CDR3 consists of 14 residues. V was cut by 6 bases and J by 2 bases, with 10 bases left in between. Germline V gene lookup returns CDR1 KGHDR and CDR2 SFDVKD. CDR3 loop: CATSQGPPYNEQFF. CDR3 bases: TGTGCCACCAGTCAGGGGCCACCCTACAATGAGCAGTTCTTC.

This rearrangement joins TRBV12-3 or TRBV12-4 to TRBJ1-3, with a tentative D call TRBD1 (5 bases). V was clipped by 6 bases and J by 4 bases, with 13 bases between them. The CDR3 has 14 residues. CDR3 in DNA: TGTGCCAGCAGGGAAGACAGTATAGGAAACACCATATATTTT. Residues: CASREDSIGNTIYF.

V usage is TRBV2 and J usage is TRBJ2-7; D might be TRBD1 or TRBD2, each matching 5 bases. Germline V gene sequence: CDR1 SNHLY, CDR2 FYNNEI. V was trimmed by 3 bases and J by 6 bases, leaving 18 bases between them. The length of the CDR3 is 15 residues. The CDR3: CASSEGVPRLLEQYF. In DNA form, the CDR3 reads TGTGCCAGCAGTGAGGGGGTACCCCGTCTCCTCGAGCAGTACTTC.

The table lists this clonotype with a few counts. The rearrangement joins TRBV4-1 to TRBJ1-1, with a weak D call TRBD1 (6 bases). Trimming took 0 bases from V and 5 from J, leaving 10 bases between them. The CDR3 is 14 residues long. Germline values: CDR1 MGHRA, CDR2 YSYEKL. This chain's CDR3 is CASSQDGRGTEAFF. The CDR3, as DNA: TGCGCCAGCAGCCAAGATGGTAGGGGGACTGAAGCTTTCTTT.

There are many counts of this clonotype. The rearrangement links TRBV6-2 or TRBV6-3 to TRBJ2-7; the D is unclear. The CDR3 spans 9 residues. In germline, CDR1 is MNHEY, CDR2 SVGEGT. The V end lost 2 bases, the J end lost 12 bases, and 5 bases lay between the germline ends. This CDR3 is CASSYPPYF. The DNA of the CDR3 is TGTGCCAGCAGTTACCCACCGTACTTC.